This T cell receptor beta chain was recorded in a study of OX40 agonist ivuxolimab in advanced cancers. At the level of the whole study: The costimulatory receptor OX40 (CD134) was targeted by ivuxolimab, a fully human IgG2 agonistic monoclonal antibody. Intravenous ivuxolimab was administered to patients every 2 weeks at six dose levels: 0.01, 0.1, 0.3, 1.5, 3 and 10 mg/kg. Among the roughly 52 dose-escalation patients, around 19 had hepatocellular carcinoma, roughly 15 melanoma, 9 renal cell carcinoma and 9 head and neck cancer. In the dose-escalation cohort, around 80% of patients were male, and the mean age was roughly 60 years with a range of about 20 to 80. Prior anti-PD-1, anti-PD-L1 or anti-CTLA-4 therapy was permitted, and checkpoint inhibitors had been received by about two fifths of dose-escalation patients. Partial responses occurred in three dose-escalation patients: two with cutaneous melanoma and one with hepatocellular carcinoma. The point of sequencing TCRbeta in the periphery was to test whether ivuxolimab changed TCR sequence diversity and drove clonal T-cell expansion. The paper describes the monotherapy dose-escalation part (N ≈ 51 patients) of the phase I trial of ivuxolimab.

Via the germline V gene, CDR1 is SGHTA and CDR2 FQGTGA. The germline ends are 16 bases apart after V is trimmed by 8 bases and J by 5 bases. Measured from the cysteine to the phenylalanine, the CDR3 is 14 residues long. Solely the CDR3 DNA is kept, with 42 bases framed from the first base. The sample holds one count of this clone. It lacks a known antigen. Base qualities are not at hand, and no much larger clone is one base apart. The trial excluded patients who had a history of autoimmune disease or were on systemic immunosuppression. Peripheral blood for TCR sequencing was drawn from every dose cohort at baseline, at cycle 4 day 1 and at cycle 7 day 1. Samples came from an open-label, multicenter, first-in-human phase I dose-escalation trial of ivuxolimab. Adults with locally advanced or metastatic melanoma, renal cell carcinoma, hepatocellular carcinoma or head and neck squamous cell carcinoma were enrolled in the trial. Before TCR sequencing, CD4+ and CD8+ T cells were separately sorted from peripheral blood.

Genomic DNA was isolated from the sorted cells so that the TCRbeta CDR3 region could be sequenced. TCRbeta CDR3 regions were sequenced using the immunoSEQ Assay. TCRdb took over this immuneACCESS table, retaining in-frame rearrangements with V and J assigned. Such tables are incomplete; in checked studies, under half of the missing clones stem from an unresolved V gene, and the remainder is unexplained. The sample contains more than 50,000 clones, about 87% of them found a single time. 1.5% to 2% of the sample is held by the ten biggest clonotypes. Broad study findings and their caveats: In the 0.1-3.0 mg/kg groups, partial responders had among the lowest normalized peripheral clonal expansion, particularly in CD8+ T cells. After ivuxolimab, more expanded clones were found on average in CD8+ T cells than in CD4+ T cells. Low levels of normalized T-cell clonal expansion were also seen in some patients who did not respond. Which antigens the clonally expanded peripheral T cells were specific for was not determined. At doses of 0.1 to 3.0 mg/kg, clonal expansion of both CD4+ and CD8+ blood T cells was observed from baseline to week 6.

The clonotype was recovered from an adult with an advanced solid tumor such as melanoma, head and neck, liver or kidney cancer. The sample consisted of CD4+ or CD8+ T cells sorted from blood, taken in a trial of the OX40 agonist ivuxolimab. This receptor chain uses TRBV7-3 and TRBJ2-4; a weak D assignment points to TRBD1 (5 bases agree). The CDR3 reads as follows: CASSRSRDENIQYF. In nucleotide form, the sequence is TGTGCCAGCTCCCGGAGCAGGGATGAAAACATTCAGTACTTC. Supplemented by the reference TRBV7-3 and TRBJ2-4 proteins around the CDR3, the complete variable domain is GAGVSQTPSNKVTEKGKYVELRCDPISGHTALYWYRQSLGQGPEFLIYFQGTGAADDSGLPNDRFFAVRPEGSVSTLKIQRTERGDSAVYLCASSRSRDENIQYFGAGTRLSVL.